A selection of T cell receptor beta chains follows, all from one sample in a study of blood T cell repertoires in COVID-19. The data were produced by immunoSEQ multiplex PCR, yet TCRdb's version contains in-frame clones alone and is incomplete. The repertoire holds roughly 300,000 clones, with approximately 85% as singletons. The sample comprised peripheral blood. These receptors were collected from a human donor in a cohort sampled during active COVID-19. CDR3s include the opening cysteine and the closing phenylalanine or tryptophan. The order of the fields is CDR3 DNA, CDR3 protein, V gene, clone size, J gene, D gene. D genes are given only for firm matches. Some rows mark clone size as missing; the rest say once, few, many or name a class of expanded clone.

CDR3 DNA: TGTGCCAGCAGCACAGGGGGATTCTCGTACGAGCAGTACTTC
CDR3 protein: CASSTGGFSYEQYF
V gene: TRBV27
clone size: .
J gene: TRBJ2-7
D gene: TRBD1

CDR3 DNA: TGCAGCGACGGACAGGGTAATTCAGATACGCAGTATTTT
CDR3 protein: CSDGQGNSDTQYF
V gene: TRBV29-1
clone size: .
J gene: TRBJ2-3
D gene: TRBD1

CDR3 DNA: TGTGCCACCAGACTCAAAGGGAGGGGCCACTATGGCTACACCTTC
CDR3 protein: CATRLKGRGHYGYTF
V gene: TRBV24-1
clone size: .
J gene: TRBJ1-2
D gene: .

CDR3 DNA: TGTGCCACCAGCAGAGCCAGGACTGAAGCTTTCTTT
CDR3 protein: CATSRARTEAFF
V gene: TRBV15
clone size: once
J gene: TRBJ1-1
D gene: .

CDR3 DNA: TGTGCCAGCAGTGCCCAGGGCATCACTGAAGCTTTCTTT
CDR3 protein: CASSAQGITEAFF
V gene: TRBV12-3/TRBV12-4
clone size: .
J gene: TRBJ1-1
D gene: .

CDR3 DNA: TGTGCCAGCAGTGACCGGGACAGGGTTTCTGGCTACACCTTC
CDR3 protein: CASSDRDRVSGYTF
V gene: TRBV27
clone size: .
J gene: TRBJ1-2
D gene: TRBD1

CDR3 DNA: TGTGCCAGTAGTGCCCGGGACAGGGACGCGGGTACGCAGTATTTT
CDR3 protein: CASSARDRDAGTQYF
V gene: TRBV19
clone size: .
J gene: TRBJ2-3
D gene: TRBD1

CDR3 DNA: TGTGCCAGCAGCCGGGGGCAGGGGGGCTTTAGGGCTGAAGCTTTCTTT
CDR3 protein: CASSRGQGGFRAEAFF
V gene: TRBV3-1/TRBV3-2
clone size: .
J gene: TRBJ1-1
D gene: TRBD1

CDR3 DNA: TGTGCCGCCAGCGGGGGGGGCGCCGGCAATGAGCAGTTCTTC
CDR3 protein: CAASGGGAGNEQFF
V gene: TRBV10-3
clone size: .
J gene: TRBJ2-1
D gene: TRBD2

CDR3 DNA: TGTGCCTGGAGTCGATCAGCGGGGGTAGATACGCAGTATTTT
CDR3 protein: CAWSRSAGVDTQYF
V gene: TRBV30
clone size: .
J gene: TRBJ2-3
D gene: TRBD2

CDR3 DNA: TGTGCCAGCAGTGAAGCCGACAGAAGAAATTCACCCCTCCACTTT
CDR3 protein: CASSEADRRNSPLHF
V gene: TRBV2
clone size: .
J gene: TRBJ1-6
D gene: .

CDR3 DNA: TGTGCCAGCAGCTTAAGGGACAGGAAGGTGGTATTCTACACCTTC
CDR3 protein: CASSLRDRKVVFYTF
V gene: TRBV13
clone size: .
J gene: TRBJ1-2
D gene: TRBD1

CDR3 DNA: TGTGCCTGGACCCCTGGGGGACAGGGGGATGGCTACACCTTC
CDR3 protein: CAWTPGGQGDGYTF
V gene: TRBV30
clone size: .
J gene: TRBJ1-2
D gene: TRBD1

CDR3 DNA: TGTGCCAGCAGTAGGCGGGGGATGGCAGATACGCAGTATTTT
CDR3 protein: CASSRRGMADTQYF
V gene: TRBV19
clone size: .
J gene: TRBJ2-3
D gene: TRBD2

CDR3 DNA: TGTGCCAGCTCACGATCCGCCTCCAAGCGGGGAGAAAATGAAAAACTGTTTTTT
CDR3 protein: CASSRSASKRGENEKLFF
V gene: TRBV18
clone size: .
J gene: TRBJ1-4
D gene: .

CDR3 DNA: TGTGCCAGCTCACCCTCAGACAGGATCTTAACCTCCTCCTACGAGCAGTACTTC
CDR3 protein: CASSPSDRILTSSYEQYF
V gene: TRBV18
clone size: .
J gene: TRBJ2-7
D gene: .

CDR3 DNA: TGTGCCAGCAGCCAAGAGGGTCAGGGGAACGCCTACAATGAGCAGTTCTTC
CDR3 protein: CASSQEGQGNAYNEQFF
V gene: TRBV4-2
clone size: once
J gene: TRBJ2-1
D gene: .

CDR3 DNA: TGTGCCAGCAGCTTGGACATTCATAACTATGGCTACACCTTC
CDR3 protein: CASSLDIHNYGYTF
V gene: TRBV5-5
clone size: .
J gene: TRBJ1-2
D gene: .

CDR3 DNA: TGCGCCAGCAGCTTGACAGACAGGGAGGATCAGCCCCAGCATTTT
CDR3 protein: CASSLTDREDQPQHF
V gene: TRBV5-1
clone size: .
J gene: TRBJ1-5
D gene: TRBD1

CDR3 DNA: TGTGCCAGCCGGGAGGGGGGGAGAGAAGATACGCAGTATTTT
CDR3 protein: CASREGGREDTQYF
V gene: TRBV11-2
clone size: .
J gene: TRBJ2-3
D gene: TRBD2

CDR3 DNA: TGTGCCAGCAGCTTTTCCGGGACACGGGTCGGAGGCTACACCTTC
CDR3 protein: CASSFSGTRVGGYTF
V gene: TRBV5-8
clone size: many
J gene: TRBJ1-2
D gene: .

CDR3 DNA: TGTGCCAGCAGTTCCCTCGCCGGGACACGGAACACTGAAGCTTTCTTT
CDR3 protein: CASSSLAGTRNTEAFF
V gene: TRBV27
clone size: .
J gene: TRBJ1-1
D gene: .

CDR3 DNA: TGCAGCGTTGGGGGGACAGGGGGCGGCCTGTCCTACGAGCAGTACTTC
CDR3 protein: CSVGGTGGGLSYEQYF
V gene: TRBV29-1
clone size: .
J gene: TRBJ2-7
D gene: TRBD1

CDR3 DNA: TGTGCCAGCATCCTAACCGGGGAGCTGTTTTTT
CDR3 protein: CASILTGELFF
V gene: TRBV6-1
clone size: .
J gene: TRBJ2-2
D gene: .

CDR3 DNA: TGTGCCAGCAGCCCCGTACGAATGGCCGGCGGGACCCAGTACTTC
CDR3 protein: CASSPVRMAGGTQYF
V gene: TRBV3-1/TRBV3-2
clone size: .
J gene: TRBJ2-5
D gene: .

CDR3 DNA: TGTGCCAGCAGCTCTGGGGCTAGCACTGAAGCTTTCTTT
CDR3 protein: CASSSGASTEAFF
V gene: TRBV7-3
clone size: .
J gene: TRBJ1-1
D gene: .

CDR3 DNA: TGTGCCAGCAGCTTTGCAGGGGGCCCGAACACCGGGGAGCTGTTTTTT
CDR3 protein: CASSFAGGPNTGELFF
V gene: TRBV7-9
clone size: .
J gene: TRBJ2-2
D gene: TRBD1

CDR3 DNA: TGTGCCAGCAGCCACACGGACAGGGAAAGAACTGAAGCTTTCTTT
CDR3 protein: CASSHTDRERTEAFF
V gene: TRBV3-1/TRBV3-2
clone size: .
J gene: TRBJ1-1
D gene: TRBD1